This section outlines one T cell receptor beta chain sequence together with its context. The CDR3 extends over 15 amino acids. Germline assignment: CDR1 LNHDA and CDR2 SQIVND (reference sequence). Trimming at V came to 2 bases and at J to 7 bases, leaving 7 bases not matched to a gene. Study processing details: By means of reference gene primer amplification, nucleated cell counts were estimated. Sequencing used immunoSEQ multiplex PCR; TCRdb keeps in-frame clones, though not all of them. Clone size and V and J calls were adopted from that table, with D and trimming inferred from the DNA. The profile shows approximately 110,000 clones, under 90% of them singletons. The source of the sample is a study of blood T cell repertoires in COVID-19. Looking at the study overall: The origin of the acute and convalescent COVID-19 samples was the United States, Italy and Spain. Sample material is recorded as cDNA or gDNA derived from T cells, B-cell-depleted T cells, or PBMCs.

The origin of this receptor is a man older than 75 with acute or convalescent COVID-19. This sequence joins TRBV19 and TRBJ1-1; TRBD1 matches at 10 bases. The sequenced material came from peripheral blood. Written as DNA, the CDR3 is TGTGCCAGTAGTATAACCGGGACAGGGGATAGTGAAGCTTTCTTT. Encoded protein: CASSITGTGDSEAFF. The whole variable domain, remainder taken from reference TRBV19 and TRBJ1-1, is DGGITQSPKYLFRKEGQNVTLSCEQNLNHDAMYWYRQDPGQGLRLIYYSQIVNDFQKGDIAEGYSVSREKKESFPLTVTSAQKNPTAFYLCASSITGTGDSEAFFGQGTRLTVV.